A single T cell receptor beta chain is shown here with its context. The specificity of this receptor is unknown. No much larger clone exists at a distance of one base, and base qualities are not known. This entry is derived from a study of OX40 agonist ivuxolimab in advanced cancers. Turning to the overall study: Ivuxolimab was an agonistic, fully human IgG2 monoclonal antibody directed against OX40 (CD134), a costimulatory receptor. Intravenous ivuxolimab was administered to patients every 2 weeks at six dose levels: 0.01, 0.1, 0.3, 1.5, 3 and 10 mg/kg. Of the approximately 53 patients in dose escalation, about 20 had hepatocellular carcinoma, about 15 had melanoma, 9 had renal cell carcinoma and 9 had head and neck cancer. A male proportion of about 79% and a mean age of approximately 61 years, ranging from roughly 23 to 90, were recorded for the dose-escalation cohort. Prior anti-PD-1, anti-PD-L1 or anti-CTLA-4 therapy was permitted, and approximately 40% of dose-escalation patients had received checkpoint inhibitors. Partial responses occurred in three dose-escalation patients, of whom one had hepatocellular carcinoma and two had cutaneous melanoma. The point of sequencing TCRbeta in the periphery was to test whether ivuxolimab changed TCR sequence diversity and drove clonal T-cell expansion. The monotherapy dose-escalation portion (N ≈ 50 patients) of the phase I ivuxolimab trial is reported in the paper.

V is cut by 3 bases and J by 6 bases, and the space between the germline ends is 11 bases. CDR1 and CDR2, looked up from the germline V gene (reference sequence), are LNHDA and SQIVND. The CDR3 starts with the cysteine, ends with the phenylalanine, and has 13 residues. Here the CDR3 DNA is all that survives: 39 bases in frame from base 1. Genomic DNA was extracted from sorted cells for sequencing of the TCRbeta CDR3 region. TCRbeta CDR3 regions were sequenced using the immunoSEQ Assay. In TCRdb, the immuneACCESS table is reduced to in-frame sequences with V and J assigned. These tables do not hold every clone; where another copy was compared, an unresolved V gene accounts for under half, and the others remain unexplained. Here the sample has fewer than 85,000 clones; 65% to 90% occur a single time. The ten largest clones represent 0.53% of the sample. Study-wide conclusions, independent of this receptor: Low levels of normalized T-cell clonal expansion were also shown by some nonresponding patients. Clonal expansion of both CD4+ and CD8+ blood T cells was observed from baseline to week 6 at doses 0.1 to 3.0 mg/kg. Partial responders in the 0.1-3.0 mg/kg groups had among the lowest normalized peripheral clonal expansion, especially among CD8+ T cells. Antigen specificity was not determined for the clonally expanded peripheral T cells. On average, CD8+ T cells showed more expanded clones than CD4+ T cells after ivuxolimab.

The trial excluded patients who had a history of autoimmune disease or who were on systemic immunosuppression. In every dose cohort, peripheral blood was drawn for TCR sequencing at baseline, cycle 4 day 1, and cycle 7 day 1. The samples were taken from a phase I, first-in-human, multicenter, open-label dose-escalation trial of ivuxolimab. Adults with locally advanced or metastatic melanoma, renal cell, hepatocellular, or head and neck squamous cell carcinoma were enrolled in the trial. Before TCR sequencing, CD4+ T cells and CD8+ T cells were sorted from peripheral blood as separate populations. The rearrangement joined TRBV19 to TRBJ1-1; a tentative D call is TRBD1 (5 bases match). This sequence originates from an adult with an advanced solid tumor such as melanoma, head and neck, liver or kidney cancer. The source material was CD4+ or CD8+ T cells sorted from blood, sampled in a trial of the OX40 agonist ivuxolimab. The nucleotide sequence is given as TGTGCCAGTAGTATTAAGGGCAGGGCTGAAGCTTTCTTT. This encodes CASSIKGRAEAFF.